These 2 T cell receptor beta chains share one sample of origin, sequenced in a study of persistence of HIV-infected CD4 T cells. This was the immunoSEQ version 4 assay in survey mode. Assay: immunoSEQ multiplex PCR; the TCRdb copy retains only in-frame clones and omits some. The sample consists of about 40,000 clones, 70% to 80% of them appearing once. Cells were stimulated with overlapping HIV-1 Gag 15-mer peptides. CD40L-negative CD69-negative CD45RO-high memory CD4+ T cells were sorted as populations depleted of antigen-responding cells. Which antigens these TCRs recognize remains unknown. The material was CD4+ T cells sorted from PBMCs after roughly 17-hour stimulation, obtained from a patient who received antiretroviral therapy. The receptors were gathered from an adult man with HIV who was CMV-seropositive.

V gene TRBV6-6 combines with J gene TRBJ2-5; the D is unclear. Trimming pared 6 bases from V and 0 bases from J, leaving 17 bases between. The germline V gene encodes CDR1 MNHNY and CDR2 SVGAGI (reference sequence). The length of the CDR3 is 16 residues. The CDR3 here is CASRRSTVGYQETQYF. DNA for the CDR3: TGTGCCAGCAGGAGATCGACCGTTGGCTACCAAGAGACCCAGTACTTC.

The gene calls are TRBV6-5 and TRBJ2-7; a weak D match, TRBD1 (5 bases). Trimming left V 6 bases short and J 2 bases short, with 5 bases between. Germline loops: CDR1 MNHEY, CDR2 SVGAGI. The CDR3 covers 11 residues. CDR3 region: CASRGPYEQYF. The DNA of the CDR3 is TGTGCCAGCAGGGGGCCCTACGAGCAGTACTTC.